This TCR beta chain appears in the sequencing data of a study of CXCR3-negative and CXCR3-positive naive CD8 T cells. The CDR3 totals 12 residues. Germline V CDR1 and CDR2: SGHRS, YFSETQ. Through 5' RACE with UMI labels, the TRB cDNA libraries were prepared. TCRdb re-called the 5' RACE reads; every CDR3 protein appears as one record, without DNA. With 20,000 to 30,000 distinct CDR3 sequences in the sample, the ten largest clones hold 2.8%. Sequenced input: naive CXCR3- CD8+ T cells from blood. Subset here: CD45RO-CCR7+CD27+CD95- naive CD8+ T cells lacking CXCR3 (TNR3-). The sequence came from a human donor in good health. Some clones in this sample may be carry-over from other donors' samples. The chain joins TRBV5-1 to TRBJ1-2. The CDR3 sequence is CASSDSNYGYTF.